Listed here are 20 T cell receptor beta chains from one sample, sequenced in a study of CD4+ T cells in melanoma. Data came from immunoSEQ multiplex PCR; TCRdb stores just in-frame clones and leaves some out. The table records roughly 12,000 clones, about 70% of them present only once. Sequencing used cells from a culture (not recorded whether cultured in vitro). These TCRs come from a human donor with melanoma.

This clone turned up a few times. The V gene is TRBV6-6, the J gene TRBJ2-3, with TRBD2 matching 11 bases. The CDR3 has 12 residues. The germline V gene encodes CDR1 MNHNY and CDR2 SVGAGI (reference sequence). The junction had 3 bases not matched to a gene; V was cut back by 8 bases and J by 8 bases. DNA of the CDR3: TGTGCCAGCCGACTAGCGGGGTCTACGCAGTATTTT. Translating it yields CASRLAGSTQYF.

This rearrangement joins TRBV6-1 to TRBJ2-7; D assignment may be TRBD1 or TRBD2 (5 bases each). The germline CDR1 and CDR2 sequences are MNHNS and SASEGT. Trimming shortened V by 7 bases and J by 6 bases, and 19 bases separated the two germline ends. There are 14 residues in the CDR3. In DNA, the CDR3 is TGTGCCAGCACTGGGCAAAAGGGGACCACCGAGCAGTACTTC. Encoded protein: CASTGQKGTTEQYF.

This clone was seen once. The CDR3 nucleotides read TGCAGTGCTTTTAGGGCAGAACAGCAGTACTTC. Its protein is CSAFRAEQQYF. The chain carries TRBV20-1 and TRBJ2-7; D remains unclear. V lost 5 bases and J 8 bases, leaving 13 bases between the germline ends. There are 11 residues in the CDR3. Germline CDR1 reads DFQATT; CDR2 reads SNEGSKA (reference sequence).

In its sample, this clone was seen once. CDR3 amino acids: CASSLASLGVNSPLHF. In nucleotides, the CDR3 is TGCGCCAGCAGCTTGGCCAGTCTAGGGGTTAATTCACCCCTCCACTTT. The V call is TRBV5-1, the J call TRBJ1-6; a possible D gene is TRBD1 (5 bases). Germline CDR1 is SGHRS and CDR2 is YFSETQ. This CDR3 spans 16 amino acids. Trimming pared 0 bases from V and 6 bases from J, leaving 13 bases between.

The rearrangement uses TRBV4-2 and TRBJ2-1; 12 positions match TRBD2. The V gene end was trimmed by 3 bases and the J gene end by 0 bases; junction bases not matched to a gene: 18. Germline V gene lookup returns CDR1 LGHNA and CDR2 YNFKEQ. CDR3 length: 22 amino acids. CDR3 bases: TGTGCCAGCAGCCACCAAGCAGTACTACTAGCGGGGGGCCTCAACTCCTACAATGAGCAGTTCTTC. It yields the protein CASSHQAVLLAGGLNSYNEQFF.

As DNA, the CDR3 is TGTGCCAGCAGCGGCGGGACTGGATTTAGCACAGATACGCAGTATTTT. Translation: CASSGGTGFSTDTQYF. The chain recombines TRBV2 with TRBJ2-3; D possibly corresponds to TRBD2 (6 bases). The CDR3 loop spans 16 amino acids. CDR1 is SNHLY, CDR2 FYNNEI, per germline. Trimming pared 6 bases from V and 0 bases from J, leaving 16 bases between.

This clone was seen a few times. The rearrangement uses TRBV5-1 and TRBJ1-2; D may be TRBD1 (5 bases). The length of the CDR3 is 15 residues. Trimming left V 0 bases short and J 3 bases short, with 12 bases between. CDR1 and CDR2 from the germline V gene are SGHRS and YFSETQ. The CDR3 DNA reads as TGCGCCAGCAGCTTGGGGGACCTCGGCTACTATGGCTACACCTTC. Protein sequence: CASSLGDLGYYGYTF.

The CDR3 reads CASSKVRQGPETQYF. CDR3 sequence (DNA): TGTGCCAGCAGCAAAGTGCGACAGGGACCGGAGACCCAGTACTTC. The rearrangement uses TRBV21-1 and TRBJ2-5; TRBD1, as called in the table, went unchecked against the DNA. TRBV21-1 has pseudogene status. CDR3 size: 15 residues.

This clone was counted only a few times. V is TRBV5-4 and J is TRBJ2-7; 12 nucleotides align to TRBD1. The CDR3 consists of 15 residues. Germline V gene lookup returns CDR1 SGHNT and CDR2 YYREEE (reference sequence). V lost 4 bases, J lost 7 bases, and 9 bases stayed unmatched. CDR3 protein: CASSQGTGGPREQYF. For the CDR3, the DNA is TGTGCCAGCAGCCAAGGGACAGGGGGCCCACGAGAGCAGTACTTC.

This chain connects TRBV7-2 to TRBJ2-2, with a tentative D call TRBD2 (6 bases). Germline V lookup: CDR1 SGHTA, CDR2 FQGNSA. V lost 7 bases to trimming and J lost 8 bases, with 17 bases between them. The CDR3 contains 14 residues. The CDR3 region is CASTFSVGGGELFF. CDR3 nucleotides: TGTGCCAGCACCTTTTCTGTGGGGGGAGGGGAGCTGTTTTTT. The entire variable domain, with the rest obtained from reference TRBV7-2 and TRBJ2-2, is as follows: GAGVSQSPSNKVTEKGKDVELRCDPISGHTALYWYRQSLGQGLEFLIYFQGNSAPDKSGLPSDRFSAERTGGSVSTLTIQRTQQEDSAVYLCASTFSVGGGELFFGEGSRLTVL.

The chain employs TRBV9 and TRBJ2-3, with unresolved D. Trimming pared 1 base from V and 4 bases from J, leaving 7 bases between. Germline CDR1 is SGDLS and CDR2 is YYNGEE. There are 13 residues in the CDR3. The CDR3 DNA reads as TGTGCCAGCAGCGTAAATCAGGCAGATACGCAGTATTTT. Translated, it gives CASSVNQADTQYF.

This chain links TRBV5-1 with TRBJ2-1, with 9 positions matching TRBD1. Germline CDR1 is SGHRS and CDR2 is YFSETQ. The V gene end was trimmed by 1 base and the J gene end by 4 bases; junction bases not matched to a gene: 6. This CDR3 has 16 residues. The CDR3 DNA sequence: TGCGCCAGCAGCTTGATCGGGACAGGGAATTACAATGAGCAGTTCTTC. As protein: CASSLIGTGNYNEQFF.

The chain links TRBV11-2 to TRBJ2-1; TRBD2 aligns across 8 bases. Losses at the gene ends were 4 bases for V and 5 bases for J; bases not matched to a gene: 16. Looked up from germline, CDR1 is SGHAT and CDR2 is FQNNGV. CDR3 length: 18 residues. CDR3 residues: CASSSRVKTGGMDNEQFF. Written as DNA, the CDR3 is TGTGCCAGCAGCTCGCGAGTAAAGACGGGGGGGATGGACAATGAGCAGTTCTTC.

This clone was seen a few times. The chain is built from TRBV5-5 and TRBJ1-1, with no clear D. Germline CDR1 SGHKS, CDR2 YYEKEE (reference sequence). Trimming removed 0 bases from V and 1 base from J, with 4 bases in between. The CDR3 runs to 13 residues. The CDR3 protein is CASSLAQNTEAFF. The DNA for the CDR3 is TGTGCCAGCAGCTTGGCCCAGAACACTGAAGCTTTCTTT. The full variable domain, in which reference TRBV5-5 and TRBJ1-1 provide the parts outside the CDR3, is DAGVTQSPTHLIKTRGQQVTLRCSPISGHKSVSWYQQVLGQGPQFIFQYYEKEERGRGNFPDRFSARQFPNYSSELNVNALLLGDSALYLCASSLAQNTEAFFGQGTRLTVV.

The chain employs TRBV29-1 and TRBJ2-3; 10 nucleotides align to TRBD1. V dropped 4 bases and J dropped 3; count of bases not matched to a gene: 7. The CDR3 is 15 residues long. In germline, CDR1 is SQVTM, CDR2 ANQGSEA. The CDR3 coding sequence is TGCAGCGTTGCCCGACAGGGGGCCCCAACAGATACGCAGTATTTT. It is translated as CSVARQGAPTDTQYF.

This sequence joins TRBV6-5 and TRBJ1-4; possible D gene TRBD1, 5 bases. The CDR3 is 16 residues long. Germline assignment: CDR1 MNHEY and CDR2 SVGAGI. Trimming removed 3 bases from V and 7 bases from J, with 18 bases in between. CDR3 nucleotide sequence: TGTGCCAGCAGTTATCGGTTTGATGGGGCGGGTGAAAAACTGTTTTTT. Its protein product is CASSYRFDGAGEKLFF.

This clone appeared once. The chain uses TRBV5-6 and TRBJ2-2, with 7 bases matching TRBD2. The CDR3 runs 15 residues. From germline, CDR1 is SGHDT and CDR2 YYEEEE. V shed 2 bases and J 3 bases; nucleotides not matched to a gene: 4. CDR3 coding DNA: TGTGCCAGCAGCTTTGGACTAGTCGACACCGGGGAGCTGTTTTTT. Its translation: CASSFGLVDTGELFF. Full variable domain (remainder filled in from reference TRBV5-6 and TRBJ2-2): DAGVTQSPTHLIKTRGQQVTLRCSPKSGHDTVSWYQQALGQGPQFIFQYYEEEERQRGNFPDRFSGHQFPNYSSELNVNALLLGDSALYLCASSFGLVDTGELFFGEGSRLTVL.

The sample holds a few counts of this clone. CDR3 nucleotides: TGTGCCAGCAGTTTTCTCGGCAGGGGGGGCGCCTACGAGCAGTACTTC. Residues: CASSFLGRGGAYEQYF. The genes are TRBV27 and TRBJ2-7; D tentatively reads TRBD1 or TRBD2 (7 bases each). Germline V gives CDR1 MNHEY, CDR2 SMNVEV (reference sequence). V was shortened by 3 bases and J by 2 bases, with 17 bases between the two germline ends. The CDR3 consists of 16 residues.

This chain connects TRBV6-1 to TRBJ2-7, with D perhaps matching TRBD1 (6 bases). With 5 bases removed from V and 2 bases from J, the gap between germline ends came to 10 bases. The germline gives CDR1 MNHNS, CDR2 SASEGT. This CDR3 region has 13 residues. CDR3 DNA: TGTGCCAGCAGTACACAGGGTACCTACGAGCAGTACTTC. It is translated as CASSTQGTYEQYF.

In its sample, this clone was seen once. The V gene is TRBV6-5, the J gene TRBJ2-7; a possible D gene is TRBD2 (5 bases). The CDR3 is 14 residues long. Per germline, CDR1 MNHEY and CDR2 SVGAGI. The CDR3, as DNA: TGTGCGAGGGAAGAGCCGGCGAGCTCCTACGAGCAGTACTTC. This codes for CAREEPASSYEQYF.